This T cell receptor beta chain was profiled in a study of blood T cell repertoires in COVID-19. Data came from immunoSEQ multiplex PCR; TCRdb stores just in-frame clones and leaves some out. Of tens of thousands of clones listed, about 85% are singletons. The CDR3 spans 14 residues. V lost 4 bases and J lost 6; bases outside the gene matches: 7. The germline gives CDR1 SGHRS, CDR2 YFSETQ. This clone is medium-sized within its sample. The specimen was peripheral blood. This TCR was sampled from a man aged 55 to 70 with active or convalescent COVID-19. The chain carries TRBV5-1 and TRBJ2-7, with TRBD1 matching 10 bases. This CDR3 is CASSATGTGAEQYF. CDR3 in DNA: TGCGCCAGCAGCGCCACCGGGACAGGGGCCGAGCAGTACTTC. The complete variable domain, with remaining parts taken from reference TRBV5-1 and TRBJ2-7, reads KAGVTQTPRYLIKTRGQQVTLSCSPISGHRSVSWYQQTPGQGLQFLFEYFSETQRNKGNFPGRFSGRQFSNSRSEMNVSTLELGDSALYLCASSATGTGAEQYFGPGTRLTVT.